A single T cell receptor (beta chain) is shown here with its context. Its antigen is undetermined. Germline V gives CDR1 MDHEN, CDR2 SYDVKM. Trimming shortened V by 3 bases and J by 6 bases, and 14 bases separated the two germline ends. CDR3 length: 14 residues. The sample comes from a study of radiotherapy plus CTLA-4 blockade in lung cancer. General study results and limits: After treatment with radiotherapy plus ipilimumab, TCR clones that came from the tumor expanded in blood.

TCRdb's copy holds only in-frame clones and misses some; the assay was immunoSEQ multiplex PCR. The sample carries roughly 50,000 clones, more than 70% recorded once. This receptor was obtained from a human donor with non-small cell lung cancer whose response to radiotherapy plus ipilimumab could not be evaluated. Specimen: peripheral blood, collected from a patient treated with radiotherapy plus ipilimumab. V gene TRBV28 combines with J gene TRBJ1-2, with TRBD1 as a possible D gene (5 bases). The CDR3 DNA is TGTGCCAGCAGTTTGGCCGGGCAGGGCGATGGCTACACCTTC. This encodes CASSLAGQGDGYTF.